Listed below are T cell receptor beta chains from one sample, sequenced in a study of T cells after yellow fever vaccination. Each CDR3 protein is one row after TCRdb ran MiXCR on the 5' RACE reads. The table includes about 350,000 distinct CDR3 sequences, 11% detected once. The sequencing here drew on PBMCs, taken on the day of the first yellow fever vaccination. These TCRs come from a man aged 18 to 30 who received the YFV17D yellow fever vaccine. The conserved cysteine and the conserved F or W are not part of the CDR3 here. A D gene is named only where the DNA matches it firmly.

TRBV2,TRBD1,TRBJ1-2,ASSRQGGDGYT
TRBV5-4,-,TRBJ2-3,ASSLNGRGSSTDTQY
TRBV7-6,-,TRBJ2-3,ASSPHRLARNTQY
TRBV13,-,TRBJ2-3,ASSPGLDHRTDTQY
TRBV4-2,-,TRBJ2-6,ASSPQVHSGANVLT
TRBV6-1,TRBD1,TRBJ2-4,ASRSQGAKNIQY
TRBV20-1,TRBD1,TRBJ1-5,SATHLQGDPLNQPQH
TRBV7-2,-,TRBJ2-2,ASSLPWGGGTGELF
TRBV4-1,TRBD2,TRBJ2-1,ASSQDRASGFSSYNEQF
TRBV12-3/TRBV12-4,-,TRBJ1-2,ASNLGSTGYT
TRBV12-3/TRBV12-4,-,TRBJ1-2,ASSREFGQAISGYT
TRBV5-1,-,TRBJ2-7,ASSRDEPYEQY
TRBV3-1,TRBD1,TRBJ1-4,ASSPSGQGF
TRBV5-1,-,TRBJ2-3,ASSFWGTDTQY